Below, one T cell receptor (beta chain) is given with its context. Its antigen is not identified. The germline gives CDR1 MNHNS, CDR2 SASEGT. This CDR3 region has 15 residues. V lost 6 bases, J lost 1 base, and 15 bases lay in between. These data come from a study of shared clonotypes between healthy human individuals. Assay used: immunoSEQ multiplex PCR; TCRdb lists only in-frame clones, some missing. In the table there are some 2 million clones, about 95% of which are singletons. Each donor was a Caucasian adult residing in Nashville, Tennessee. A CD45RA-negative memory subset and a CD45RA+ naive subset were separated from the CD4+ cells. Study-wide points: Clonotypes not shared had lower generation probabilities than those common to all four donors.

Sequencing was done on a sample of naive CD4+ T cells sorted from blood. Indicated subset: CD45RA+ positively selected. The clonotype was recovered from a man aged 18 to 29 in good health. V usage is TRBV6-1 and J usage is TRBJ1-1, with a possible D match to TRBD1 (6 bases). Here the CDR3 reads CASRGGTLGNTEAFF. CDR3 coding DNA: TGTGCCAGCAGGGGGGGCACGTTAGGGAACACTGAAGCTTTCTTT.